This T cell receptor (beta chain) was recovered during a study of early T cells in non-severe SARS-CoV-2 infection. Unique molecular identifiers were added to individual cDNA molecules. MiXCR, applied by TCRdb to the 5' RACE reads, yields one record per CDR3 protein. Among under 65,000 distinct CDR3 sequences, roughly an eighth were seen once, and the ten largest hold approximately 8.5%. This clonotype was observed many times. The CDR3 has 16 amino acids. The germline CDR1 and CDR2 sequences are SGHTS and YDEGEE. With V trimmed by 4 bases and J by 5 bases, 10 bases remained unmatched. Sequences were derived from whole blood, sampled at baseline. The sequence was obtained from an adult who was a healthcare worker with PCR-confirmed SARS-CoV-2 infection or an uninfected control (not recorded which). The gene calls are TRBV5-8 and TRBJ1-1; TRBD1 aligns across 11 bases. The CDR3 DNA reads as TGTGCCAGCAGCCCTTGGACAGGGGGCGTAAGGACTGAAGCTTTCTTT. This codes for CASSPWTGGVRTEAFF. Looking up the rest from reference TRBV5-8 and TRBJ1-1 gives the full variable domain: EAGVTQSPTHLIKTRGQQATLRCSPISGHTSVYWYQQALGLGLQFLLWYDEGEERNRGNFPPRFSGRQFPNYSSELNVNALELEDSALYLCASSPWTGGVRTEAFFGQGTRLTVV.